The 32 T cell receptor beta chains given below trace back to one sample, sequenced in a study of cytomegalovirus exposure and HLA in healthy donors (dated 2017 in TCRdb). Libraries were prepared through the immunoSEQ multiplex PCR assay. TCRdb limited this immuneACCESS table to in-frame rearrangements with V and J called. A share of clones is missing; checked studies link under half to unresolved V genes, and the rest is unexplained. Counted in this sample were roughly 190,000 clones; 86% of them appeared once. The ten most abundant clones make up roughly 1.5% of the sample. The sample taken for sequencing was PBMCs. These receptors all stem from a young woman in good health and CMV-seronegative.

This CDR3 reads CASSFGGQGRSLETQYF. As DNA, the CDR3 is TGCGCCAGCAGCTTTGGGGGACAGGGTCGCAGTTTAGAGACCCAGTACTTC. V usage is TRBV5-1 and J usage is TRBJ2-5; 9 bases agree with TRBD1. V dropped 2 bases and J dropped 4; count of bases not matched to a gene: 12. CDR3 length: 17 amino acids. Germline-derived CDR1 and CDR2 are SGHRS and YFSETQ.

V gene TRBV25-1 combines with J gene TRBJ2-7, with D tentatively TRBD1 (7 bases). Trimming shortened V by 4 bases and J by 5 bases, and 18 bases separated the two germline ends. The CDR3 is 15 amino acids. From germline, CDR1 is MGHDK and CDR2 SYGVNS. The CDR3 loop reads CASSAREQGSHEQYF. In DNA, the CDR3 is TGTGCCAGCAGTGCGCGGGAACAGGGGAGCCACGAGCAGTACTTC.

CDR3 protein: CASSSEGVYEQYF. DNA of the CDR3: TGCGCCAGCAGCTCCGAAGGGGTGTACGAGCAGTACTTC. The gene calls are TRBV5-1 and TRBJ2-7, with D perhaps TRBD1 (5 bases). Per the germline V gene, CDR1 is SGHRS and CDR2 is YFSETQ. Trimming took 3 bases from V and 4 from J, leaving 11 bases between them. This CDR3 contains 13 residues. Full variable domain (rest looked up from reference TRBV5-1 and TRBJ2-7): KAGVTQTPRYLIKTRGQQVTLSCSPISGHRSVSWYQQTPGQGLQFLFEYFSETQRNKGNFPGRFSGRQFSNSRSEMNVSTLELGDSALYLCASSSEGVYEQYFGPGTRLTVT.

The chain links TRBV11-2 to TRBJ2-2, with D unresolved. The germline V and J ends were trimmed by 7 bases and 7 bases, with 13 bases remaining between them. The CDR3 is 13 amino acids. Per the germline V gene, CDR1 is SGHAT and CDR2 is FQNNGV. The CDR3 region is CASTNFPSGELFF. CDR3 bases: TGTGCCAGCACCAACTTCCCTAGCGGGGAGCTGTTTTTT.

The gene calls are TRBV7-6 and TRBJ1-4; D perhaps matches TRBD1 (5 bases). CDR3 length: 15 residues. The V gene's germline CDR1 is SGHVS and CDR2 FNYEAQ. V was trimmed by 6 bases and J by 4 bases, leaving 15 bases between them. The CDR3: CASSTLGLINEKLFF. The CDR3 DNA reads TGTGCCAGCAGTACCCTGGGACTGATTAATGAAAAACTGTTTTTT.

This chain links TRBV7-9 with TRBJ2-7; 12 bases are a match to TRBD2. The CDR3 has 16 residues. With V trimmed by 5 bases and J by 4 bases, 9 bases remained unmatched. Per germline, CDR1 SEHNR and CDR2 FQNEAQ (reference sequence). In nucleotides, the CDR3 is TGTGCCAGCAGCCCCCTCCCGACTAGCGGGAGTTACGAGCAGTACTTC. Its protein is CASSPLPTSGSYEQYF.

As concerns this clone: This CDR3 is also generated by other DNA sequences in the sample. This chain links TRBV6-1 with TRBJ2-7, with D maybe TRBD2 (6 bases). Germline V gives CDR1 MNHNS, CDR2 SASEGT. The CDR3 is 14 amino acids. The ends were cut back, 2 bases at V and 6 bases at J, with 14 bases in the middle. The CDR3 region has the DNA TGTGCCAGCAGTGAATCGGGAGAGCCGGGCGAGCAGTACTTC. Its protein is CASSESGEPGEQYF.

This sequence joins TRBV25-1 and TRBJ2-2; D is possibly TRBD2 (6 bases). Deletions cut 3 bases from V and 7 bases from J, with 24 bases between. The V gene's germline CDR1 is MGHDK and CDR2 SYGVNS. CDR3 length: 18 amino acids. The DNA of the CDR3 is TGTGCCAGCAGTGAGCCCCCGGGAGCCCAGGGAACGGGCGGGGAGCTGTTTTTT. Its protein product is CASSEPPGAQGTGGELFF.

The chain is built from TRBV4-2 and TRBJ2-5; D ambiguous. Per the germline V gene, CDR1 is LGHNA and CDR2 is YNFKEQ. The CDR3 is made up of 14 amino acids. The V end lost 4 bases, the J end lost 5 bases, and 14 bases lay between the germline ends. CDR3 loop: CASSPLTNKETQYF. The CDR3 nucleotides are TGTGCCAGCAGCCCTCTTACGAACAAGGAGACCCAGTACTTC.

This clone occurred once. This chain links TRBV7-9 with TRBJ1-2, with TRBD1 matching 10 bases. J was trimmed by 8 bases and V by 3 bases; bases with no gene match: 18. Germline CDR1 SEHNR, CDR2 FQNEAQ (reference sequence). This CDR3 comprises 18 residues. In nucleotides, the CDR3 is TGTGCCAGCAGCTTCCCGCCGGGACAGGGGAATTCATCGGGCGGCTACACCTTC. Translating gives CASSFPPGQGNSSGGYTF.

This clone was counted only a few times. This same CDR3 is encoded by further DNA sequences in the sample. V usage is TRBV11-3 and J usage is TRBJ2-1, with TRBD1 matching 9 bases. Trimming took 5 bases from V and 7 from J; bases not matched to a gene: 6. The germline CDR1 and CDR2 sequences are SGHNT and YENEEA. This CDR3 has 14 amino acids. The CDR3: CASSPGQGSNEQFF. Written as DNA, the CDR3 is TGTGCCAGCAGCCCCGGACAGGGGTCGAATGAGCAGTTCTTC.

The rearrangement uses TRBV6-6 and TRBJ2-5; possible D gene TRBD2, 5 bases. This CDR3 spans 15 amino acids. CDR1 and CDR2 from the germline V gene are MNHNY and SVGAGI (reference sequence). V was pared by 0 bases and J by 5 bases, with 13 bases between. CDR3 amino acids: CASSYSRGGGETQYF. Written as DNA, the CDR3 is TGTGCCAGCAGTTACTCTCGCGGAGGCGGCGAGACCCAGTACTTC.

This chain connects TRBV4-1 to TRBJ2-5; TRBD2 is a possible D gene (5 bases). The ends were cut back, 1 base at V and 9 bases at J, with 15 bases in the middle. The CDR3 spans 14 residues. In germline, CDR1 is MGHRA, CDR2 YSYEKL. CDR3 amino acids: CASSQVGREPAQYF. Here the CDR3 DNA reads TGCGCCAGCAGCCAAGTGGGTCGGGAACCGGCCCAGTACTTC.

The gene calls are TRBV6-4 and TRBJ1-5, with no clear D. The germline CDR1 and CDR2 sequences are MRHNA and SNTAGT. This CDR3 region has 14 residues. V was cut by 3 bases and J by 5 bases, with 11 bases left in between. CDR3 residues: CASSESEEDQPQHF. CDR3 nucleotide sequence: TGTGCCAGCAGTGAGTCGGAGGAGGATCAGCCCCAGCATTTT.

There are a few counts of this clone. The V gene is TRBV7-9, the J gene TRBJ2-3; D gene unclear. Between the trimmed V and J ends, which lost 0 bases and 5 bases, there was a span of 9 bases. The CDR3 length is 14 residues. Per germline, CDR1 SEHNR and CDR2 FQNEAQ (reference sequence). Written as DNA, the CDR3 is TGTGCCAGCAGCTTAGCGCCTCGAGGAGATACGCAGTATTTT. As protein: CASSLAPRGDTQYF.

This clone was seen a handful of times. The chain combines TRBV18 with TRBJ2-1; D is perhaps TRBD1 (6 bases). Germline values: CDR1 KGHSH, CDR2 LQKENI. This CDR3 is 16 amino acids long. The ends were cut back, 5 bases at V and 3 bases at J, with 17 bases in the middle. Here the CDR3 DNA reads TGTGCCAGCTCATTCACCCGGGACAAGAACTACAATGAGCAGTTCTTC. Its protein product is CASSFTRDKNYNEQFF.

This chain links TRBV2 with TRBJ1-6; tentative D call: TRBD1 (5 bases). The germline V gene encodes CDR1 SNHLY and CDR2 FYNNEI. The CDR3 sequence is 16 residues long. Trimming took off 7 bases at V and 7 bases at J, with 20 bases between the two ends. Here the CDR3 DNA reads TGTGCCAGCAAGGAATTAGGGGCGAGGTTGAATTCACCCCTCCACTTT. Translated, it gives CASKELGARLNSPLHF.

About this clone: The sample contains more than one DNA sequence encoding this CDR3. The rearrangement joins TRBV20-1 to TRBJ2-3, with D hard to call. Trimming cost V 6 bases and J 0 bases, with 4 bases left between them. Germline CDR1 DFQATT, CDR2 SNEGSKA (reference sequence). The CDR3 length is 11 residues. CDR3 region: CSATSTDTQYF. The CDR3, as DNA: TGCAGTGCAACTAGCACAGATACGCAGTATTTT.

This clone was counted between two and nine times. This chain connects TRBV4-1 to TRBJ2-7; D unclear. The CDR3 extends over 13 amino acids. The germline gives CDR1 MGHRA, CDR2 YSYEKL. The V end lost 3 bases, the J end lost 3 bases, and 9 bases lay between the germline ends. CDR3: CASSQKPDYEQYF. CDR3 sequence (DNA): TGCGCCAGCAGCCAGAAGCCCGACTACGAGCAGTACTTC.

The rearrangement links TRBV29-1 to TRBJ1-2; D gene uncertain. The CDR3 contains 14 residues. The ends were cut back, 3 bases at V and 4 bases at J, with 15 bases in the middle. Germline values: CDR1 SQVTM, CDR2 ANQGSEA. CDR3 sequence: CSVDAERAAYGYTF. As DNA, the CDR3 is TGCAGCGTTGATGCTGAGAGGGCTGCCTATGGCTACACCTTC.

This sequence joins TRBV6-6 and TRBJ1-6; unclear D gene. V was shortened by 2 bases and J by 8 bases, with 7 bases between the two germline ends. The germline gives CDR1 MNHNY, CDR2 SVGAGI (reference sequence). The CDR3 length is 13 residues. The CDR3 reads CASSYKSDSPLHF. The DNA for the CDR3 is TGTGCCAGCAGTTACAAATCGGATTCACCCCTCCACTTT.

The V and J genes are TRBV15 and TRBJ2-7; TRBD2 might be the D (6 bases). CDR1 is LNHNV, CDR2 YYDKDF, per germline (reference sequence). This CDR3 region has 16 residues. Deletions cut 1 base from V and 3 bases from J, with 16 bases between. As DNA, the CDR3 is TGTGCCACCAGCAGAGTCGGGTCGGGAGAACGCTACGAGCAGTACTTC. Translation gives CATSRVGSGERYEQYF.

V gene TRBV4-1 combines with J gene TRBJ2-7; 12 bases align to TRBD2. CDR3 length: 18 residues. Germline V gene sequence: CDR1 MGHRA, CDR2 YSYEKL. The V and J ends lost 0 bases and 2 bases, in that order; junction bases with no gene match: 8. The CDR3 region is CASSQDRPTSGRTYEQYF. CDR3 nucleotides: TGCGCCAGCAGCCAAGATAGGCCCACTAGCGGGAGGACCTACGAGCAGTACTTC.

The gene calls are TRBV19 and TRBJ1-5; possibly TRBD1 for D (6 bases). V was pared by 4 bases and J by 5 bases, with 12 bases between. CDR1 and CDR2 from the germline V gene are LNHDA and SQIVND (reference sequence). The CDR3 has 14 amino acids. The CDR3 spells CASSTAQGHQPQHF. As DNA, the CDR3 is TGTGCCAGTAGTACAGCACAGGGTCATCAGCCCCAGCATTTT.

V and J are TRBV29-1 and TRBJ1-2; D possibly corresponds to TRBD1 (5 bases). V was cut by 3 bases and J by 3 bases, with 14 bases left in between. This CDR3 spans 14 amino acids. Looked up from germline, CDR1 is SQVTM and CDR2 is ANQGSEA. The DNA for the CDR3 is TGCAGCGTTGACTCCAGGGCGGACGACTATGGCTACACCTTC. It encodes CSVDSRADDYGYTF. Complete variable domain (other parts from reference TRBV29-1 and TRBJ1-2): SAVISQKPSRDICQRGTSLTIQCQVDSQVTMMFWYRQQPGQSLTLIATANQGSEATYESGFVIDKFPISRPNLTFSTLTVSNMSPEDSSIYLCSVDSRADDYGYTFGSGTRLTVV.

The V gene is TRBV29-1, the J gene TRBJ1-1; TRBD1 might be the D (5 bases). CDR1 SQVTM and CDR2 ANQGSEA come from the germline V gene. The CDR3 runs to 12 residues. Trimming left V 3 bases short and J 3 bases short, with 8 bases between. CDR3: CSVESGYTEAFF. CDR3 nucleotides: TGCAGCGTTGAGTCAGGGTACACTGAAGCTTTCTTT.

This clone was recorded once. As DNA, the CDR3 is TGCGCCAGCAGCTTCAACGGGGTGGAGACCCAGTACTTC. Its translation is CASSFNGVETQYF. The chain joins TRBV5-1 to TRBJ2-5, with D possibly matching TRBD2 (5 bases). This CDR3 is 13 amino acids long. Per germline, CDR1 SGHRS and CDR2 YFSETQ. Trimming shortened V by 2 bases and J by 5 bases, and 10 bases separated the two germline ends.

The rearrangement links TRBV2 to TRBJ2-3; 9 bases match TRBD2. V trimming: 8 bases; J trimming: 5 bases; junction bases outside the gene matches: 11. The CDR3 has 15 residues. In germline, CDR1 is SNHLY, CDR2 FYNNEI. This CDR3 reads CASRLLAGGEDTQYF. The CDR3 bases are TGTGCCAGCCGACTTTTGGCGGGGGGGGAAGATACGCAGTATTTT.

This chain joins TRBV7-8 and TRBJ2-1; 11 bases map to TRBD2. V trimming: 4 bases; J trimming: 5 bases; junction bases outside the gene matches: 10. The CDR3 loop spans 17 amino acids. Germline V gives CDR1 SGHVS, CDR2 FQNEAQ. CDR3 nucleotide sequence: TGTGCCAGCAGCTCACGTCTTTCTAGCGGGGGGAACAATGAGCAGTTCTTC. This encodes CASSSRLSSGGNNEQFF.

The genes are TRBV5-1 and TRBJ1-3; possibly TRBD1 for D (6 bases). This CDR3 spans 15 amino acids. Germline loops: CDR1 SGHRS, CDR2 YFSETQ. Trimming stripped 4 bases from V and 3 bases from J, with 14 bases between. The CDR3 DNA sequence: TGCGCCAGCAGCCACCCTGGACAGCTTGGAAACACCATATATTTT. Protein sequence: CASSHPGQLGNTIYF.

This chain uses TRBV18 with TRBJ2-1; D is perhaps TRBD1 (5 bases). This CDR3 contains 15 residues. Germline CDR1 is KGHSH and CDR2 is LQKENI. V lost 3 bases and J lost 3, with 12 bases in between. Written as DNA, the CDR3 is TGTGCCAGCTCACCCGACAGAGATAACTACAATGAGCAGTTCTTC. Translation gives CASSPDRDNYNEQFF.

The chain uses TRBV19 and TRBJ1-1; tentative D call: TRBD1 (6 bases). Trimming took off 6 bases at V and 0 bases at J, with 11 bases between the two ends. The CDR3 runs 14 residues. Germline assignment: CDR1 LNHDA and CDR2 SQIVND (reference sequence). The CDR3 DNA reads as TGTGCCAGTAGCCCGGACAGTGTGAACACTGAAGCTTTCTTT. It yields the protein CASSPDSVNTEAFF.